This TCR beta chain was obtained from a study of cytomegalovirus exposure and HLA in healthy donors. The overall study: It was reported in a later analysis that the same platform had been used for the 100 to 150 validation repertoires as for the 666 first-cohort repertoires.

V was pared by 1 base and J by 9 bases, with 13 bases between. CDR1 and CDR2 (germline): LGHNA, YNFKEQ. This CDR3 is 14 amino acids long. Study-level findings and limits: Both high specificity and high sensitivity reportedly marked the classifier's diagnosis of cytomegalovirus status. A subsequent analysis found that TCR clusters from the first cohort also tended to co-occur in the 120 or so validation repertoires, with around 94% of cluster scores above 0.

Only in-frame clones appear in the TCRdb table, and some are missing; sequencing was by immunoSEQ multiplex PCR. The table has 150,000 to 200,000 clones, roughly nine tenths seen once. The donors were members of the validation cohort, which comprised roughly 120 subjects and was separate from the first cohort of fewer than 700 subjects. Points on this clone: Antigen specificity is unknown.

The source material was PBMCs. The receptor was derived from a woman aged 18-29 years in good health and CMV-seropositive. V is TRBV4-2 and J is TRBJ2-1; D may be TRBD1 (7 bases). The CDR3 nucleotides read TGTGCCAGCAGCCAAGGACAGGGCGGGGTTGAGCAGTTCTTC. The encoded protein is CASSQGQGGVEQFF.